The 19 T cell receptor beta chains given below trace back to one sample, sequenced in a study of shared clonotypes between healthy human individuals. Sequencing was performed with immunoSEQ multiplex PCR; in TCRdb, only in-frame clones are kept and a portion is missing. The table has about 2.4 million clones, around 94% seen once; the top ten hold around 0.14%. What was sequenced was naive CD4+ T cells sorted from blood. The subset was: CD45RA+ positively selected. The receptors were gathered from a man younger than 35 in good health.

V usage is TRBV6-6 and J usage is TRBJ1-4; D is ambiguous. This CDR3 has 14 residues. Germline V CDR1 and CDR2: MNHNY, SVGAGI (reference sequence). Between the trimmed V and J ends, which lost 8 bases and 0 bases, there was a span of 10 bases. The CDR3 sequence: CASGRGATNEKLFF. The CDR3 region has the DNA TGTGCCAGCGGGCGGGGAGCAACTAATGAAAAACTGTTTTTT.

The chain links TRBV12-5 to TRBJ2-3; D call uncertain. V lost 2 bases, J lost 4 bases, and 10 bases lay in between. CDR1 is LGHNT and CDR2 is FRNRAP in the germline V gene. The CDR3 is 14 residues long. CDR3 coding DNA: TGTGCTAGTGGTTTGCCCCTACCGTCAGATACGCAGTATTTT. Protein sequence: CASGLPLPSDTQYF.

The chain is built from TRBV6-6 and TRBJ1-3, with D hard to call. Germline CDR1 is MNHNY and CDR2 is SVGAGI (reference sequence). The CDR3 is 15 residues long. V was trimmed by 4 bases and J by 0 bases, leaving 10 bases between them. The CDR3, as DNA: TGTGCCAGCAGTTTGGACGGCAGCTCTGGAAACACCATATATTTT. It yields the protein CASSLDGSSGNTIYF.

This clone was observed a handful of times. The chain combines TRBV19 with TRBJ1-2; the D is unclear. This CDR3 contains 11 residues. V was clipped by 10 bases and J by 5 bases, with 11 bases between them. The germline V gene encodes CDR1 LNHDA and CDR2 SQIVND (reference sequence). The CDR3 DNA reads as TGTGCCACCCGGGGAGTTTATGGCTACACCTTC. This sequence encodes CATRGVYGYTF.

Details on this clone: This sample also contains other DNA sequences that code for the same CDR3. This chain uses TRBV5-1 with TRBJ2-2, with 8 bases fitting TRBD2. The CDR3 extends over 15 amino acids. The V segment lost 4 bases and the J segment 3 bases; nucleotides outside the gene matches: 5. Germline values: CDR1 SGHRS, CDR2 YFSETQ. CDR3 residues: CASSRTSLDTGELFF. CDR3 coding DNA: TGCGCCAGCAGCCGGACTAGCTTGGACACCGGGGAGCTGTTTTTT.

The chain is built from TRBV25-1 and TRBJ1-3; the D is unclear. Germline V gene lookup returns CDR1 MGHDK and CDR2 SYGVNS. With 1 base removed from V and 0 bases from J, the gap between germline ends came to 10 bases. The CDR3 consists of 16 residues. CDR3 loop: CASSESVPASGNTIYF. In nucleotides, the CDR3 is TGTGCCAGCAGTGAATCGGTCCCAGCCTCTGGAAACACCATATATTTT.

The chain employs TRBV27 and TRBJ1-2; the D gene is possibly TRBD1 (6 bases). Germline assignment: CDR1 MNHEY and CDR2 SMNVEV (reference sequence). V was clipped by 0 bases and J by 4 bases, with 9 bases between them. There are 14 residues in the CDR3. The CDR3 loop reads CASSLSRRGYGYTF. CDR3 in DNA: TGTGCCAGCAGTTTATCGCGCAGGGGCTATGGCTACACCTTC.

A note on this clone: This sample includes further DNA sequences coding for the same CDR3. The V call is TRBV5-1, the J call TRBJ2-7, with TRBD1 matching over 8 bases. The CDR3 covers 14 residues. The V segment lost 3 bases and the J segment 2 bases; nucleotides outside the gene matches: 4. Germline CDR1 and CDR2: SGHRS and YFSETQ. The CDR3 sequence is CASSSGQGAYEQYF. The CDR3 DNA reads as TGCGCCAGCAGCTCTGGACAGGGAGCCTACGAGCAGTACTTC.

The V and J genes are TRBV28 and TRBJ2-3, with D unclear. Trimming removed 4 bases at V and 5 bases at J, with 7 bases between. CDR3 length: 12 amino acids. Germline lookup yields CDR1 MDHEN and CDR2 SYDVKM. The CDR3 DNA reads TGTGCCAGCAGTTCGACTCTAGATACGCAGTATTTT. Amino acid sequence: CASSSTLDTQYF. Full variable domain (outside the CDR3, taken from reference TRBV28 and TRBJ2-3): DVKVTQSSRYLVKRTGEKVFLECVQDMDHENMFWYRQDPGLGLRLIYFSYDVKMKEKGDIPEGYSVSREKKERFSLILESASTNQTSMYLCASSSTLDTQYFGPGTRLTVL.

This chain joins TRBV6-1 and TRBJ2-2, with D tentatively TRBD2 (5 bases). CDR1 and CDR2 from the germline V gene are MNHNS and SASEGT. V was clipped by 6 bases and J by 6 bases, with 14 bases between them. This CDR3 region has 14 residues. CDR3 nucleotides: TGTGCCAGCAGGGGGAGTTGGGGAGCCGGGGAGCTGTTTTTT. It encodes CASRGSWGAGELFF.

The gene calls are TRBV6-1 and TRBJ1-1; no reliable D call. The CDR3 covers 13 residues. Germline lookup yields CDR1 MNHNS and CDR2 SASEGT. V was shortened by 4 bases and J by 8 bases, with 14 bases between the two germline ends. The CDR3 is CASSGRLLVEAFF. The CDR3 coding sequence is TGTGCCAGCAGTGGTCGGCTTTTAGTGGAAGCTTTCTTT.

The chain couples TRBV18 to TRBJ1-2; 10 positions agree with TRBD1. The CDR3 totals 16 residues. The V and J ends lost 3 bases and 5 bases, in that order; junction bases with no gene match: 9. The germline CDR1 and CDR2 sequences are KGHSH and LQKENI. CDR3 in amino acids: CASSPLIPGQGYGYTF. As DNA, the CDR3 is TGTGCCAGCTCACCGCTGATCCCGGGACAGGGGTATGGCTACACCTTC.

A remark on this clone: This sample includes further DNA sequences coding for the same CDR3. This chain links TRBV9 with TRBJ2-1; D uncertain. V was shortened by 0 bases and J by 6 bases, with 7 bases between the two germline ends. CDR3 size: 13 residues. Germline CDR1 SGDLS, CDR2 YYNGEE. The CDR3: CASSVGAGNEQFF. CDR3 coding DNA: TGTGCCAGCAGCGTAGGGGCAGGCAATGAGCAGTTCTTC.

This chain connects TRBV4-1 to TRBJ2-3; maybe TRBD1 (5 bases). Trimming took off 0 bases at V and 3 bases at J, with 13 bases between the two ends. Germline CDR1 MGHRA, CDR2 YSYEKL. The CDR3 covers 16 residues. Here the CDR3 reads CASSQEARGRTDTQYF. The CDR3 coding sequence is TGCGCCAGCAGCCAAGAAGCAAGGGGCAGAACAGATACGCAGTATTTT.

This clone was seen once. The CDR3 nucleotides are TGTGCCAGCAGCTCGGCCGTTAACGGGTACACTGAAGCTTTCTTT. Amino acids: CASSSAVNGYTEAFF. V gene TRBV5-4 combines with J gene TRBJ1-1, with D unresolved. Germline-derived CDR1 and CDR2 are SGHNT and YYREEE (reference sequence). CDR3 length: 15 residues. V dropped 3 bases and J dropped 3 bases, with 15 bases sitting between them. Full variable domain (remainder filled in from reference TRBV5-4 and TRBJ1-1): ETGVTQSPTHLIKTRGQQVTLRCSSQSGHNTVSWYQQALGQGPQFIFQYYREEENGRGNFPPRFSGLQFPNYSSELNVNALELDDSALYLCASSSAVNGYTEAFFGQGTRLTVV.

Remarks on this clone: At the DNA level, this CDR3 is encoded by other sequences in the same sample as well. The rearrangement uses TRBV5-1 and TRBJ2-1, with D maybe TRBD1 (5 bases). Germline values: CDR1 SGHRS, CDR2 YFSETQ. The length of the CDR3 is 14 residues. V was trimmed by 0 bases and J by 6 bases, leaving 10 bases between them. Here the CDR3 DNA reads TGCGCCAGCAGCTTGGGCCAGGGAAGCAATGAGCAGTTCTTC. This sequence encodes CASSLGQGSNEQFF.

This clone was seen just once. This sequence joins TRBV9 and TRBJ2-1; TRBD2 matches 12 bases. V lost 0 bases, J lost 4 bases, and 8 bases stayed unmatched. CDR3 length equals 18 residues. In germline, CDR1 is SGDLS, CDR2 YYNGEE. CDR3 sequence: CASSVVDLAGGLYNEQFF. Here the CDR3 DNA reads TGTGCCAGCAGCGTAGTCGACCTAGCGGGGGGGCTATACAATGAGCAGTTCTTC.

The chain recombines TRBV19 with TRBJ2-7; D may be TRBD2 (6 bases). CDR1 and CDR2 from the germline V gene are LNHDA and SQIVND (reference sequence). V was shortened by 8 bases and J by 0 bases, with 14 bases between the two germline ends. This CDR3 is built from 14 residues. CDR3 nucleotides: TGTGCCAGTGGGGGGACGGGGAGCTCCTACGAGCAGTACTTC. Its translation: CASGGTGSSYEQYF.

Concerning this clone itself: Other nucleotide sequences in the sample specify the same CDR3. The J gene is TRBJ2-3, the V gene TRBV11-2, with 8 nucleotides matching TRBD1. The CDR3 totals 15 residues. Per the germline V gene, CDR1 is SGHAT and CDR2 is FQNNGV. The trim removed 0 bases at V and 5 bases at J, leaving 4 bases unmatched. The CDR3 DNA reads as TGTGCCAGCAGCTTAGAGGGCAGGGGGCTAGATACGCAGTATTTT. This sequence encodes CASSLEGRGLDTQYF.